This record looks at one T cell receptor beta chain sequence and its context. Its antigen specificity is not known. The germline V gene specifies MNHEY as CDR1 and SVGAGI as CDR2. The CDR3 holds 13 amino acids from the cysteine to the phenylalanine. Only the protein is on record. TRB amplification used 250 ng of peripheral blood genomic DNA, 41,000 or so genome equivalents, per sample. The source of the sample is a study of T cell clusters in autoimmune cytopenias (dated by TCRdb to about 2019). Context from the whole study: Per sample, TRB sequencing gave a median depth of approximately 54,000 reads and a median of about 2,500 distinct TRB clonotypes. Peripheral blood TRB and IGH repertoires were sequenced in autoimmune cytopenia patients at active disease and during treatment follow-up, alongside healthy, CLL and autoimmune hepatitis controls. The goal of the study was to find out whether patients with autoimmune cytopenia have a disease-specific immune repertoire signature that could be used as a blood-based biomarker. General conclusions and limits of the study: TRB repertoire shifts, with less even repertoires observed in secondary cytopenia and CLL, were mostly attributed to lymphoma bias rather than autoimmunity. A lack of physiological T cell clusters in primary autoimmune cytopenia patients was suggested by GLIPH, as 51 clusters were found to be exclusive to healthy donors versus 17 exclusive to patients. In the comparison of secondary cytopenia with CLL, no cluster-lack signature showed up, apparently because the dominant lymphoma-associated repertoire masked the signature. Compared with active autoimmune hepatitis patients, healthy donors had almost three times as many exclusive TRB clusters, a finding consistent with an autoimmunity-wide signature. The T cell clusters were defined only in silico, and the functional role of the clusters still needed to be validated experimentally.

TRB rearrangements were amplified by multiplex PCR following a touch-down protocol, with the TRB-A and TRB-B primer pools mixed in one tube. Illumina adapters and sample indices were added to the amplicons through two consecutive PCR reactions using Phusion HS II polymerase. The amplicons were purified from gel with the NucleoSpin Gel and PCR Clean-up kit, after which the amplicons were quantified by Qubit and checked for quality on an Agilent 2100 Bioanalyzer. Libraries were sequenced on an Illumina MiSeq using 600-cycle, single-indexed, paired-end runs. Concerning the study's data processing: MiXCR version 2.1.12 with the default MiXCR reference library was used to align and assemble TRB reads. A clone was defined by each unique CDR3 nucleotide sequence, and analysis was restricted to productive sequences with at least two reads. Repertoire diversity was assessed with alpha-parameterized diversity profiles (alpha 0 to 5), including the Shannon (alpha 1) and Simpson (alpha 2) indices, which were computed with an R script. The tcR package was used to compute combinatorial TRB VJ usage, which was then compared between cohorts by principal component analysis with ade4. Using GLIPH, TCRbeta CDR3s were clustered on pairs of cohorts matched for age and read depth, and a Wilcoxon test was used to compare cluster frequencies. TCRdb reprocessed the reads, and each CDR3 protein sequence is entered once, without DNA. The V and J calls reflect TCRdb's pipeline rather than the authors' work. The record for this sample contains some 8,300 distinct CDR3 sequences. The leading ten clones occupy around 3.7% of the sample.

Sequencing was done on a sample of peripheral blood. The chain is made from TRBV6-5 and TRBJ1-5. This TCR was sampled from a human donor with an autoimmune cytopenia or autoimmune hepatitis (not recorded which). The CDR3 reads as follows: CATRVLLNQPQHF.